The rows below give T cell receptor beta chains drawn from one sample of a study of response to subunit inactivated influenza vaccine. TCRdb passed the RT-PCR reads through MiXCR, listing each CDR3 protein once. The sample yields 450,000 to 600,000 distinct CDR3 sequences, more than 15% seen once. Material: CD4+ T cells sorted from PBMCs, obtained around 25 months after vaccination. Receptors were obtained from a man between 50 and 70 years old who received an inactivated influenza vaccine. Both conserved end residues are part of each CDR3. A D gene is named only where the DNA matches it firmly. Clone size is shown for a subset of rows, as once, few, many or a class of expanded clone.

J,size,D,V,CDR3,DNA
TRBJ2-7,many,TRBD2,TRBV11-2,CASSTGLAGISSYEQYF,TGTGCCAGCAGCACCGGACTAGCGGGGATCTCCTCCTACGAGCAGTACTTC
TRBJ1-2,many,.,TRBV5-1,CASSLADLNGYTF,TGCGCCAGCAGCTTGGCTGATTTGAATGGCTACACCTTC
TRBJ2-7,once,.,TRBV12-3/TRBV12-4,CASSSSLWTANEQYF,TGTGCCAGCAGTTCATCTCTTTGGACAGCTAACGAGCAGTACTTC
TRBJ2-2,.,TRBD2,TRBV5-6,CASSLDPPSGGSGELFF,TGTGCCAGCAGCTTGGACCCCCCTAGCGGGGGTTCCGGGGAGCTGTTTTTT
TRBJ2-7,.,TRBD2,TRBV18,CASSPSGNSYEQYF,TGTGCCAGCTCACCTAGCGGGAACTCCTACGAGCAGTACTTC
TRBJ2-5,few,TRBD2,TRBV15,CATSRAEGGETQYF,TGTGCCACCAGCAGAGCGGAGGGAGGGGAGACCCAGTACTTC
TRBJ2-5,.,.,TRBV10-2,CASSDLGETQYF,TGCGCCAGCAGTGACTTGGGAGAGACCCAGTACTTC
TRBJ1-2,few,.,TRBV11-2,CASSLEQGGYGYTF,TGTGCCAGCAGCTTAGAACAGGGAGGCTATGGCTACACCTTC
TRBJ1-2,few,.,TRBV12-3/TRBV12-4,CASSLDSPGTNYGYTF,TGTGCCAGCAGTTTAGACTCACCGGGGACTAACTATGGCTACACCTTC
TRBJ2-2,many,.,TRBV5-1,CASSAKVGGGELFF,TGCGCCAGCAGCGCCAAGGTCGGTGGCGGGGAGCTGTTTTTT
TRBJ2-3,.,TRBD2,TRBV9,CASSPLGGDTQYF,TGTGCCAGCAGCCCCCTCGGGGGGGATACGCAGTATTTT
TRBJ1-1,few,TRBD1,TRBV4-3,CASSQGQGAFTEAFF,TGCGCCAGCAGCCAAGGCCAGGGGGCATTTACTGAAGCTTTCTTT
TRBJ2-7,few,.,TRBV27,CATSAAGPGEQYF,TGTGCCACCTCCGCGGCAGGGCCCGGCGAGCAGTACTTC
TRBJ2-5,many,.,TRBV20-1,CSARVFLGTAETQYF,TGCAGTGCTAGAGTTTTTCTGGGAACAGCGGAGACCCAGTACTTC
TRBJ1-5,.,.,TRBV2,CASSEEESMRPQHF,TGTGCCAGCAGTGAAGAGGAGTCGATGCGGCCCCAGCATTTT
TRBJ2-1,.,.,TRBV18,CASSQNQGTYNEQFF,TGTGCCAGCTCACAAAATCAGGGAACCTACAATGAGCAGTTCTTC
TRBJ2-3,few,.,TRBV6-5,CASRLTQTADTQYF,TGTGCCAGCAGATTAACACAAACCGCAGATACGCAGTATTTT
TRBJ2-3,.,TRBD2,TRBV10-3,CATLGLAGITDTQYF,TGTGCCACCCTCGGACTAGCGGGGATCACAGATACGCAGTATTTT
TRBJ1-5,.,TRBD1,TRBV19,CASSMNLLRTGIYQPQHF,TGTGCCAGTAGTATGAATCTACTTAGGACAGGGATCTATCAGCCCCAGCATTTT
TRBJ2-5,few,.,TRBV20-1,CSASARGQETQYF,TGCAGTGCTAGCGCCAGGGGCCAAGAGACCCAGTACTTC
TRBJ2-2,.,TRBD1,TRBV7-9,CASSNRGVLANTGELFF,TGTGCCAGCAGCAACAGGGGGGTTCTCGCGAACACCGGGGAGCTGTTTTTT
TRBJ2-4,few,TRBD1,TRBV11-2,CASSLVGRGSGLTKNIQYF,TGTGCCAGCAGCTTAGTTGGCAGGGGGTCCGGGCTAACCAAAAACATTCAGTACTTC
TRBJ2-7,.,.,TRBV7-2,CASSLGGLSSYEQYF,TGTGCCAGCAGCTTAGGAGGGTTAAGCTCCTACGAGCAGTACTTC
TRBJ2-2,.,TRBD1,TRBV7-2,CASSPRQGSYTGELFF,TGTGCCAGCAGCCCAAGACAGGGGTCGTATACCGGGGAGCTGTTTTTT
TRBJ2-3,.,.,TRBV20-1,CSGTYTDTQYF,TGCAGCGGGACCTACACAGATACGCAGTATTTT
TRBJ2-3,many,.,TRBV29-1,CTTLGTRGDTQYF,TGCACCACACTCGGGACTCGAGGGGATACGCAGTATTTT
TRBJ2-5,.,.,TRBV5-1,CASSFESLQETQYF,TGCGCCAGCAGCTTCGAATCCCTCCAAGAGACCCAGTACTTC
TRBJ2-1,few,TRBD2,TRBV4-1,CASSQMGLADYNEQFF,TGCGCCAGCAGCCAGATGGGACTAGCGGATTACAATGAGCAGTTCTTC
TRBJ1-1,many,.,TRBV29-1,CSVEDPGTEAFF,TGCAGCGTTGAAGATCCGGGTACTGAAGCTTTCTTT